This T cell receptor (beta chain) was captured in a study of Ad26.COV2.S vaccination and SARS-CoV-2 variants. TCRdb's table, derived via immunoSEQ multiplex PCR, lists solely in-frame clones and lacks some. The sample has about 350,000 clones; approximately 81% are singletons. Described treatment: 15 to 20 received Ad26.COV2.S at low or high dose, single or two shots; several received placebo; per-sample allocation not given. Collection of samples fell on day 63 after the first vaccine or placebo injection. This CDR3 region has 17 residues. CDR1 KGHDR and CDR2 SFDVKD come from the germline V gene. Trimming took 4 bases from V and 2 from J, leaving 17 bases between them.

This chain links TRBV24-1 with TRBJ2-1; possible D gene TRBD1, 6 bases. This sequence originates from a person between 18 and 59 years old who received the Ad26.COV2.S COVID-19 vaccine or a placebo. This specimen consisted of peripheral blood, obtained in a trial of Ad26.COV2.S vaccine versus placebo. CDR3 sequence: CATSDPKTGPAYNEQFF. The DNA of the CDR3 is TGTGCCACCAGTGACCCCAAAACAGGGCCCGCCTACAATGAGCAGTTCTTC.